This TCR beta chain was recovered during a study of blood T cells in healthy people across ages (dated by TCRdb to between 2014 and 2016). About the investigation overall: In model experiments, template switching captured about one uniquely barcoded TCR beta cDNA molecule for every two T cells. Age-related changes in TCR beta repertoire diversity were measured in the study by deep sequencing normalized with unique cDNA molecular identifiers. The donors were divided into four age groups: young (average approximately 15 years), middle-aged (about 39), aged (approximately 59) and long-lived (around 80). To avoid experimental bias, donors of different ages were spread randomly across the sequencing lanes. Two additional independent replicas of 1 million unique cDNA reads from the same blood draw were analyzed for two donors (one aged 18 to 30 and one aged 80 or older). Broad study findings and their caveats: Estimates of total diversity based on one million sequenced T cells were regarded as lower bounds and as underestimates. Donor CMV infection status was unknown, potentially confounding age-related changes in expanded clonotypes. As age increased, observed TCR beta diversity per million T cells dropped in a roughly linear way, and a significant reduction was already evident by age approximately 40. The long-lived group showed more naive CD4+ T cells, fewer expanded clones and increased TCR diversity than the aged group, suggesting age selection. Bulk unsorted PBMC profiling prevented conclusive comparison of naive and antigen-experienced compartments. There was a strong correlation between observed TCR beta diversity and the percentage of naive T cells measured by flow cytometry.

The CDR3 numbers 14 residues from cysteine through phenylalanine. Only the CDR3 DNA is retained, 42 bases long and in frame from the first base. Trimming removed 1 base from V and 2 bases from J, leaving 7 bases between the germline ends. CDR1 and CDR2 are read off the germline V gene as ENHRY and SYGVKD. The library was generated by 5' RACE. These reads were obtained on an Illumina HiSeq 2500. A second roughly 7 to 12 cycle PCR used a sample-barcoded 5' primer and a J-beta primer mix. A unique molecular identifier was introduced onto each TCR beta cDNA molecule by a template-switch 5' adaptor carrying 12 random nucleotides. At least 2.5 million CDR3-containing paired-end reads were obtained from each sample. All of the RNA was converted into first-strand cDNA using the Mint cDNA synthesis kit, with a TRBC-specific oligonucleotide serving as the primer. After uracil-DNA glycosylase treatment, a first 18-cycle PCR used universal primers M1SS and BC2_uni_R on all cDNA. The paper's processing steps were these. For normalization, 1 million high-quality reads, each with a distinct molecular identifier, were randomly selected from each sample. Reads sharing molecular identifiers were discarded rather than binned into consensus sequences. MiTCR, run with a Q25 quality threshold and the strictest error-elimination algorithm, handled CDR3 identification, clonotype clustering and error correction. A nonparametric unseen species model with Euler transformation was used to estimate a lower bound on total TCR beta diversity. TCRdb itself trimmed the public reads at Q25 with fastp, ran MiXCR and retained productive beta chains. CDR3 protein duplicates are merged, each entry listing the most common genes and DNA. The V and J calls and clone size come from TCRdb's table, not from the authors' own analysis. The sample data list more than 650,000 distinct CDR3 sequences, and approximately 22% of these were observed just once. The ten largest clonotypes hold 22% of the sample.

Concerning this clonotype itself: This receptor's antigen is unknown. No qualities accompany the bases; no much larger clone lies one base away.

Systemically healthy Caucasian individuals from Russia, some 36 in total and aged roughly 6 to 95 years, were included as donors. Each donor gave about 11 milliliters of peripheral blood, drawn into EDTA-treated Vacutainer tubes. Ficoll-Paque density-gradient centrifugation was used to isolate PBMCs, with at least 7 million per sample. Total RNA was extracted from PBMCs with Trizol reagent, with at least 6 micrograms obtained per sample. For every donor, flow cytometry on a PBMC aliquot measured the percentage of naive CD45RAhigh/CD27high T cells. The sequence derives from a man aged 65 to 85 in good health. The rearrangement joined TRBV10-3 to TRBJ2-3; there is no confident call for the D gene. Sequencing used blood. CDR3 loop: CAISEWQDTDTQYF. In nucleotide form, the sequence is TGTGCCATCAGTGAGTGGCAGGACACAGATACGCAGTATTTT.